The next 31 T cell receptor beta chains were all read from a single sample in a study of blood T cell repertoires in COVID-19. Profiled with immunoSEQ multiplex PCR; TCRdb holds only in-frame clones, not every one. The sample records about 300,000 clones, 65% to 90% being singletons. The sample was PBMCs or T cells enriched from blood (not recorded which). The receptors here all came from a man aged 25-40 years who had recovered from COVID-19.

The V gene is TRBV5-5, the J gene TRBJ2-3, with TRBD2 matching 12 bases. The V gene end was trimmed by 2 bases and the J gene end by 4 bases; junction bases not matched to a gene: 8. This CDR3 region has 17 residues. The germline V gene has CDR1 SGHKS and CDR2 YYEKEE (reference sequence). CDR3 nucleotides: TGTGCCAGCAGCTTTAAGGCTAGCGGGAGGGCCCCAGATACGCAGTATTTT. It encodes CASSFKASGRAPDTQYF.

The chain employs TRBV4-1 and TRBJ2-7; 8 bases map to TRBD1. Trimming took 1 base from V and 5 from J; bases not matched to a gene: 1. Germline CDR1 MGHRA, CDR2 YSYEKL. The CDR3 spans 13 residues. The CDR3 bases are TGCGCCAGCAGCCAAGCAGGGGGCAACGAGCAGTACTTC. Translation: CASSQAGGNEQYF.

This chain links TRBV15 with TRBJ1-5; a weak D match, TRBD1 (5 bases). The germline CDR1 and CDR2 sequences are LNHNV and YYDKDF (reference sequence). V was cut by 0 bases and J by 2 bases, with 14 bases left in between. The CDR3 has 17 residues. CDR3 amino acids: CATSRENAGFGNQPQHF. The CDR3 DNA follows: TGTGCCACCAGCAGAGAAAATGCAGGGTTTGGCAATCAGCCCCAGCATTTT.

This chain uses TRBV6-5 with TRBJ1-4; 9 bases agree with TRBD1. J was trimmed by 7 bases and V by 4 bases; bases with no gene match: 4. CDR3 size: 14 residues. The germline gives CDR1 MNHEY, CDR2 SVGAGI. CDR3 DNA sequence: TGTGCCAGCAGTTTAACAGGGGGCTTTGAAAAACTGTTTTTT. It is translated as CASSLTGGFEKLFF.

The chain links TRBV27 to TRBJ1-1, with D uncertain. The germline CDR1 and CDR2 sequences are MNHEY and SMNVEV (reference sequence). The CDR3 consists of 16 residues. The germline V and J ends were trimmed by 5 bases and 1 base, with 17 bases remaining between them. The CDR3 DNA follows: TGTGCCAGCAGTCGTCTTGGTGGCAGGCCGAACACTGAAGCTTTCTTT. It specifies CASSRLGGRPNTEAFF.

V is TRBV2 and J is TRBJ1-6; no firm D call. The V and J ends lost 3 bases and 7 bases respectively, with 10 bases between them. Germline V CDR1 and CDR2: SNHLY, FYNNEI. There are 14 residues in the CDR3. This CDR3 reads CASSEETGNSPLHF. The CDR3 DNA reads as TGTGCCAGCAGTGAGGAGACGGGGAATTCACCCCTCCACTTT. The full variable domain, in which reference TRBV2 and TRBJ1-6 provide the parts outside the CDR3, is EPEVTQTPSHQVTQMGQEVILRCVPISNHLYFYWYRQILGQKVEFLVSFYNNEISEKSEIFDDQFSVERPDGSNFTLKIRSTKLEDSAMYFCASSEETGNSPLHFGNGTRLTVT.

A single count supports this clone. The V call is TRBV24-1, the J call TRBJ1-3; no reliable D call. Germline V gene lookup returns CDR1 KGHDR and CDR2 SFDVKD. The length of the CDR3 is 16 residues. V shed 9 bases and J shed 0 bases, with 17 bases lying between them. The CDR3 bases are TGTGCCACCGAGAGAAACACAGCCAGCTCTGGAAACACCATATATTTT. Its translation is CATERNTASSGNTIYF.

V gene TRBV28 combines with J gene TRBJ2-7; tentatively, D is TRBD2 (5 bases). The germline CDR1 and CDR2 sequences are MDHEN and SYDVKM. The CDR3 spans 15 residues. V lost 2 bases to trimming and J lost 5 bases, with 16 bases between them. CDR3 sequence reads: CASSLRATPSHEQYF. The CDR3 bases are TGTGCCAGCAGTTTAAGGGCTACTCCTAGCCACGAGCAGTACTTC. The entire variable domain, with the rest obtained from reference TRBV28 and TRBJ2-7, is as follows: DVKVTQSSRYLVKRTGEKVFLECVQDMDHENMFWYRQDPGLGLRLIYFSYDVKMKEKGDIPEGYSVSREKKERFSLILESASTNQTSMYLCASSLRATPSHEQYFGPGTRLTVT.

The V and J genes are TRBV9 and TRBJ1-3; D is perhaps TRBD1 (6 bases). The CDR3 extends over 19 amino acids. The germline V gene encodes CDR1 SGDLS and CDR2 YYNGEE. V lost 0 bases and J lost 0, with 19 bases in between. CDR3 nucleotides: TGTGCCAGCAGCGTAGGGTTTACAGGGACAAAGAGCTCTGGAAACACCATATATTTT. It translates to CASSVGFTGTKSSGNTIYF.

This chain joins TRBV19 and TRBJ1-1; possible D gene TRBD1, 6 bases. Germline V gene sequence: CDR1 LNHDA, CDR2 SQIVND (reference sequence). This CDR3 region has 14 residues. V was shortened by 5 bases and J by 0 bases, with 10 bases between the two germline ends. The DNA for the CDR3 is TGTGCCAGTAGTCGACAGGTGCTGAACACTGAAGCTTTCTTT. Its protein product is CASSRQVLNTEAFF.

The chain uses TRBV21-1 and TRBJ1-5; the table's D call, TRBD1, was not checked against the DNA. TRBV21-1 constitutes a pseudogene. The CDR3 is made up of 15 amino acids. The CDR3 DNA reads TGTGCCAGCAGCTTTGGGACAGGGGTAGATCAGCCCCAGCATTTT. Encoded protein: CASSFGTGVDQPQHF.

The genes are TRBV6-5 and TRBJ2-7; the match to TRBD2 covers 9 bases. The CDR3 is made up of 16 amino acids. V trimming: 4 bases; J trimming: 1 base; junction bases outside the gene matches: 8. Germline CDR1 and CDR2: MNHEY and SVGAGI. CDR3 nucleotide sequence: TGTGCCAGCAGTTCCGCGGGGGGGACTTCGTCCTACGAGCAGTACTTC. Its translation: CASSSAGGTSSYEQYF.

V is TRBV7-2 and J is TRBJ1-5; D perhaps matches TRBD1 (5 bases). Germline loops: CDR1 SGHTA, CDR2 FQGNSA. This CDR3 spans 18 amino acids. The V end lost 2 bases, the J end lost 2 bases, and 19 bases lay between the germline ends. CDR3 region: CASSLNRQGNSGNQPQHF. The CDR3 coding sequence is TGTGCCAGCAGCTTAAATAGGCAGGGAAATTCTGGCAATCAGCCCCAGCATTTT. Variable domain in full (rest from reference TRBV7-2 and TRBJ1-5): GAGVSQSPSNKVTEKGKDVELRCDPISGHTALYWYRQSLGQGLEFLIYFQGNSAPDKSGLPSDRFSAERTGGSVSTLTIQRTQQEDSAVYLCASSLNRQGNSGNQPQHFGDGTRLSIL.

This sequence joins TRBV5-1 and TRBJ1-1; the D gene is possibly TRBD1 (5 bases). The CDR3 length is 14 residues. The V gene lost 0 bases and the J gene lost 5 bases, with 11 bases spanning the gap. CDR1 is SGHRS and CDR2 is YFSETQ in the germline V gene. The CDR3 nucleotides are TGCGCCAGCAGCTTGGCGGCAGGGCGGACTGAAGCTTTCTTT. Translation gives CASSLAAGRTEAFF.

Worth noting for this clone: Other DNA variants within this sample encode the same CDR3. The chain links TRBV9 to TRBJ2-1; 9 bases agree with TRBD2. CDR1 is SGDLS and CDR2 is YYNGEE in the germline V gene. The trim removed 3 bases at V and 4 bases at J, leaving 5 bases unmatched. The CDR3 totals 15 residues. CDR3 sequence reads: CASSGRLAGYNEQFF. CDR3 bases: TGTGCCAGCAGCGGTCGGCTAGCGGGGTACAATGAGCAGTTCTTC.

This CDR3 reads CASSYEGTATYEQYF. CDR3 bases: TGTGCCAGCAGTTACGAAGGGACAGCAACCTACGAGCAGTACTTC. The chain joins TRBV6-5 to TRBJ2-7; 7 bases are shared with TRBD1. The CDR3 totals 15 residues. Germline V gene sequence: CDR1 MNHEY, CDR2 SVGAGI. Trimming at V came to 2 bases and at J to 2 bases, leaving 6 bases not matched to a gene.

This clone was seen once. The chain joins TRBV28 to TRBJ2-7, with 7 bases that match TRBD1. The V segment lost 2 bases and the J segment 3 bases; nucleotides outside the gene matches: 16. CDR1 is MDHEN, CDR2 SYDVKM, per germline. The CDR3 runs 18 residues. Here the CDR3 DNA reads TGTGCCAGCAGTTTAAAACTCCCGGGACAGCCGCCTCTCTACGAGCAGTACTTC. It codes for CASSLKLPGQPPLYEQYF.

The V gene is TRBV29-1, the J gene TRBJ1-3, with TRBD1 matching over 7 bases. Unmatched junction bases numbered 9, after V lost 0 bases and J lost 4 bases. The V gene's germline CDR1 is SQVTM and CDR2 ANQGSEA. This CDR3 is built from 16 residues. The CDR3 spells CSVEDLRGTKGNTIYF. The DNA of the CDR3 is TGCAGCGTTGAAGATCTCAGGGGGACCAAAGGAAACACCATATATTTT. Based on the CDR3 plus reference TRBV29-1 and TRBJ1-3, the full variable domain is SAVISQKPSRDICQRGTSLTIQCQVDSQVTMMFWYRQQPGQSLTLIATANQGSEATYESGFVIDKFPISRPNLTFSTLTVSNMSPEDSSIYLCSVEDLRGTKGNTIYFGEGSWLTVV.

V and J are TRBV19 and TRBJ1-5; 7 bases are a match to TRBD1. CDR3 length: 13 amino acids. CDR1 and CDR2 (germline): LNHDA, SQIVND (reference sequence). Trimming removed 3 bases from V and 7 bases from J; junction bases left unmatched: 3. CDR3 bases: TGTGCCAGTAGTATTACAGGGGCCCAGCCCCAGCATTTT. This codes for CASSITGAQPQHF.

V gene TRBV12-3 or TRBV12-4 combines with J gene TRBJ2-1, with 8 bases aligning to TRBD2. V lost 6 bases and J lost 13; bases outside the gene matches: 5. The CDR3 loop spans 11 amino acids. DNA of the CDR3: TGTGCCAGCAGCCCCGGGACTAGTCAGTTCTTC. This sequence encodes CASSPGTSQFF.

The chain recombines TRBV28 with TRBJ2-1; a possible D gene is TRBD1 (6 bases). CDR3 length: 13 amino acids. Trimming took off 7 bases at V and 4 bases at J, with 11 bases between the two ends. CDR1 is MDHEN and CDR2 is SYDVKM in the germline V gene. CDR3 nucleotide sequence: TGTGCCAGCAACCAGGGGCGGTACAATGAGCAGTTCTTC. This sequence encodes CASNQGRYNEQFF.

In DNA form, the CDR3 reads TGTGCCAGCAGCCAATGGGGCCACCCTGGGGAGCAGTACTTC. This translates into CASSQWGHPGEQYF. The chain is built from TRBV3-1 (or the pseudogene TRBV3-2) and TRBJ2-7, with D possibly TRBD1 on 5 matching bases. This CDR3 comprises 14 residues. Per the germline V gene, CDR1 is LGHDT and CDR2 is YNNKEL (reference sequence). Deletions cut 2 bases from V and 7 bases from J, with 15 bases between.

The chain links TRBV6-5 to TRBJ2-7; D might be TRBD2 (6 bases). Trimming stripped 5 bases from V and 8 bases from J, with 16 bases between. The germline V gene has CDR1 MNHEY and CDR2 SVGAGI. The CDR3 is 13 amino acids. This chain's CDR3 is CASSQNPGEQQYF. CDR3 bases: TGTGCCAGCAGTCAGAACCCGGGGGAACAGCAGTACTTC.

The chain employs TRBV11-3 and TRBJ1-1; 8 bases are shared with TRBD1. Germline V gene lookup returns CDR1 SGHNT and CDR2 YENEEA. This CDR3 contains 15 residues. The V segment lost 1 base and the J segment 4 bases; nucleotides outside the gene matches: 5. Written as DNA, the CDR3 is TGTGCCAGCAGCTTAGGGTCTACAGGGGGCACTGAAGCTTTCTTT. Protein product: CASSLGSTGGTEAFF. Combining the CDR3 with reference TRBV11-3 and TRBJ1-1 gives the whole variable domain EAGVVQSPRYKIIEKKQPVAFWCNPISGHNTLYWYLQNLGQGPELLIRYENEEAVDDSQLPKDRFSAERLKGVDSTLKIQPAELGDSAVYLCASSLGSTGGTEAFFGQGTRLTVV.

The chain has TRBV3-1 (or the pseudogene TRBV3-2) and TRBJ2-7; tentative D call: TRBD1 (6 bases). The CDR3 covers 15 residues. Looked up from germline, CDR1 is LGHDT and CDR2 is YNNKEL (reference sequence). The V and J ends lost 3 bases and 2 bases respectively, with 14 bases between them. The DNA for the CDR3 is TGTGCCAGCAGCCACCCTTCAGGGGCCCCCTACGAGCAGTACTTC. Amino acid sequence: CASSHPSGAPYEQYF.

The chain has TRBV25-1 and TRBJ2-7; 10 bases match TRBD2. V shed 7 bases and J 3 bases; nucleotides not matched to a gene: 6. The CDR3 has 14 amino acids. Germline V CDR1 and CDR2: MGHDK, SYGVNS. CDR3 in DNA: TGTGCCAGCAAGCGGGGGGGCATAAACTACGAGCAGTACTTC. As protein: CASKRGGINYEQYF.

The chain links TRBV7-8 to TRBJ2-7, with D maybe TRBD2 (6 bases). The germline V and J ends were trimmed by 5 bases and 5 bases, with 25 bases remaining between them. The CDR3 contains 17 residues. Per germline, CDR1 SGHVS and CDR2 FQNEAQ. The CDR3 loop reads CASSGSPNTRGWDEQYF. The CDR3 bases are TGTGCCAGCAGCGGATCTCCGAATACGCGGGGCTGGGACGAGCAGTACTTC.

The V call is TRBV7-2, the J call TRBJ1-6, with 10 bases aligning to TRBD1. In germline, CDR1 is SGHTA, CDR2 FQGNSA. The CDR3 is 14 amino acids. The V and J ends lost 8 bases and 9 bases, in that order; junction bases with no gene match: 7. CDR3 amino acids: CASQRDRGISPLHF. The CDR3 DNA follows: TGTGCCAGCCAGAGGGACAGGGGAATTTCACCCCTCCACTTT.

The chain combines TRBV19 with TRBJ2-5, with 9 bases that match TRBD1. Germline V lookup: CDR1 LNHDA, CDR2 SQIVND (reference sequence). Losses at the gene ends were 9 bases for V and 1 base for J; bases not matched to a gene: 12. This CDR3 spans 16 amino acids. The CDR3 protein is CASSGDRGYLQETQYF. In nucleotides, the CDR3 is TGTGCCAGCAGCGGTGACAGGGGGTACCTCCAAGAGACCCAGTACTTC.

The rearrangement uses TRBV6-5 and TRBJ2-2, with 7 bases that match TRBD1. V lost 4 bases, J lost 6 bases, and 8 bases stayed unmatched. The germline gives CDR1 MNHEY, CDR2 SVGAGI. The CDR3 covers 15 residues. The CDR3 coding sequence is TGTGCCAGCAGTTGGACAGGTATCCAGCCCGGGGAGCTGTTTTTT. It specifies CASSWTGIQPGELFF.

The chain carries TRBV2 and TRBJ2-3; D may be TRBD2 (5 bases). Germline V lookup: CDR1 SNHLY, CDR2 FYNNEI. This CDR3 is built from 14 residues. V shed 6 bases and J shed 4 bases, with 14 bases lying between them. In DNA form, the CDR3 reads TGTGCCAGCAGGTCGGACCCCGGGGCAGATACGCAGTATTTT. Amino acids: CASRSDPGADTQYF. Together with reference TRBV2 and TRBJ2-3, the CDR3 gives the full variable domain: EPEVTQTPSHQVTQMGQEVILRCVPISNHLYFYWYRQILGQKVEFLVSFYNNEISEKSEIFDDQFSVERPDGSNFTLKIRSTKLEDSAMYFCASRSDPGADTQYFGPGTRLTVL.